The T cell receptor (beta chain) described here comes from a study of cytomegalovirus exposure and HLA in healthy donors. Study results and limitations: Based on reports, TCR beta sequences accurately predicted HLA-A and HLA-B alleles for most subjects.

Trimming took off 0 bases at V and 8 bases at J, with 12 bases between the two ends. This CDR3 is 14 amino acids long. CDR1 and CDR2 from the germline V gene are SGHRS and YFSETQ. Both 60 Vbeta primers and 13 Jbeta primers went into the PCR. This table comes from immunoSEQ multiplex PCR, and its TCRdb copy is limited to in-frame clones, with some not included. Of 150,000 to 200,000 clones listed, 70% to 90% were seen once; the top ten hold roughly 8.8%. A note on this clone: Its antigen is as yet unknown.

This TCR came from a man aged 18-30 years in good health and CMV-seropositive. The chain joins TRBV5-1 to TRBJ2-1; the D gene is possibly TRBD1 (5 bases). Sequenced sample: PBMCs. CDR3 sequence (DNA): TGCGCCAGCAGCTTGGCCAGGGCGAAGGATGAGCAGTTCTTC. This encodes CASSLARAKDEQFF.